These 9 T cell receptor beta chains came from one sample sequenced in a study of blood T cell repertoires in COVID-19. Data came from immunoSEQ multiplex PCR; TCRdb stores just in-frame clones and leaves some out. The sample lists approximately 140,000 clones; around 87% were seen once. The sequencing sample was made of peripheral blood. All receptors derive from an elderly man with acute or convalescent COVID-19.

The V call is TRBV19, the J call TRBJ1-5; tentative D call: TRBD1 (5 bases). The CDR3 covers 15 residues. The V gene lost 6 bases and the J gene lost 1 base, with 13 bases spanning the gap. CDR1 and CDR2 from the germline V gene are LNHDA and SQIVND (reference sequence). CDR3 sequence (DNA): TGTGCCAGTAGCCTGAAGGGGCTGAGCAATCAGCCCCAGCATTTT. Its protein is CASSLKGLSNQPQHF.

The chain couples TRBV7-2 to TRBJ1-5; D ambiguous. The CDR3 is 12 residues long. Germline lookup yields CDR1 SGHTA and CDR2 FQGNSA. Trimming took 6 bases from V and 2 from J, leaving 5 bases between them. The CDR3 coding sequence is TGTGCCAGCAGGGCAGGCAATCAGCCCCAGCATTTT. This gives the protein CASRAGNQPQHF. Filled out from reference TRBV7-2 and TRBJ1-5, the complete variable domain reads GAGVSQSPSNKVTEKGKDVELRCDPISGHTALYWYRQSLGQGLEFLIYFQGNSAPDKSGLPSDRFSAERTGGSVSTLTIQRTQQEDSAVYLCASRAGNQPQHFGDGTRLSIL.

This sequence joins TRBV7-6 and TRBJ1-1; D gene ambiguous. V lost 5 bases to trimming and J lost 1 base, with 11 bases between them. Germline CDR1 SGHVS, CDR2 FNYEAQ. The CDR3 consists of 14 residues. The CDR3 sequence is CASSPGLGNTEAFF. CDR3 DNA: TGTGCCAGCAGCCCCGGACTGGGGAACACTGAAGCTTTCTTT.

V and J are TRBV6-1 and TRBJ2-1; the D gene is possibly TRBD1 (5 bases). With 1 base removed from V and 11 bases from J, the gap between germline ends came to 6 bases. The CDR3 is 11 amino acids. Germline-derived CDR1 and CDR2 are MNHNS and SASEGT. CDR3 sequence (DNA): TGTGCCAGCAGTGAAGGGACAAAGCAGTTCTTC. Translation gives CASSEGTKQFF.

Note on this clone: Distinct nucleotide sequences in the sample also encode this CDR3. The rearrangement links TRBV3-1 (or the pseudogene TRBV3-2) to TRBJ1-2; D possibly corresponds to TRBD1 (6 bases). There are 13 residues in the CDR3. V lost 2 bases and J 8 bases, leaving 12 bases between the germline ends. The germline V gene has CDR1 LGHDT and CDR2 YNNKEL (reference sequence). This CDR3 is CASSQLTGGGYTF. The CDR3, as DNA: TGTGCCAGCAGCCAATTAACGGGGGGCGGCTACACCTTC.

The CDR3 nucleotides are TGTGCCAGCAGTTTGCAGAGGTCGAACACTGAAGCTTTCTTT. It translates to CASSLQRSNTEAFF. The chain recombines TRBV6-5 with TRBJ1-1; D is unclear. The CDR3 totals 14 residues. Germline values: CDR1 MNHEY, CDR2 SVGAGI. Trimming stripped 4 bases from V and 1 base from J, with 10 bases between.

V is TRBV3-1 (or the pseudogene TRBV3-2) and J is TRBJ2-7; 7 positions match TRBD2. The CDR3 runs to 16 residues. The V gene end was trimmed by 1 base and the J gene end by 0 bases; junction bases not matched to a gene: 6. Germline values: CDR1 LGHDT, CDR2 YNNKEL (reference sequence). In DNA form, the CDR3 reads TGTGCCAGCAGCCAAGTGGGGGGGAGGACCTCCTACGAGCAGTACTTC. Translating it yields CASSQVGGRTSYEQYF.

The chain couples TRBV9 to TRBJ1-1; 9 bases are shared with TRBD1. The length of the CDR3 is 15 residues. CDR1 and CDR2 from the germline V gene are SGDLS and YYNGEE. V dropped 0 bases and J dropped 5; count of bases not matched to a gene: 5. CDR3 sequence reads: CASSVEGTGRTEAFF. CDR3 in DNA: TGTGCCAGCAGCGTAGAAGGGACAGGGAGGACTGAAGCTTTCTTT.

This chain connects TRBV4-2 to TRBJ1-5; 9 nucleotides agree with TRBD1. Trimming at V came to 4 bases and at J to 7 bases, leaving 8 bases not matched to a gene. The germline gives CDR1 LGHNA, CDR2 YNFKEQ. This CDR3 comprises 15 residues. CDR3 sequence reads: CASSLGQGAEQPQHF. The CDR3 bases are TGTGCCAGCAGCCTGGGACAGGGCGCGGAACAGCCCCAGCATTTT.